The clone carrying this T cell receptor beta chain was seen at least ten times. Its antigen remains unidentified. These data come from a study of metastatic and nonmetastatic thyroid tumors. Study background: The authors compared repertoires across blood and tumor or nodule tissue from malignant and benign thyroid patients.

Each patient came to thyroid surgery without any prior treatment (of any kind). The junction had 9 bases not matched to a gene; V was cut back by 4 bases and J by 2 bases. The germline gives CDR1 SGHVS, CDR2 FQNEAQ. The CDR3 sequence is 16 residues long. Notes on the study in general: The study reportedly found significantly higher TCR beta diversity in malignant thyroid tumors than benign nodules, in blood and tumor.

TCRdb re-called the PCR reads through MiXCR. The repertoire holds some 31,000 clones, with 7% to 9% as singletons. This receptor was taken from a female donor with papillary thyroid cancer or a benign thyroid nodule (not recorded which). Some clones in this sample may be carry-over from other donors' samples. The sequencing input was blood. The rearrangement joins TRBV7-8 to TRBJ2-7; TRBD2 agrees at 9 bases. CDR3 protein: CASSSRLAEVAYEQYF. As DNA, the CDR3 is TGTGCCAGCAGCTCCCGACTAGCGGAGGTAGCCTACGAGCAGTACTTC.